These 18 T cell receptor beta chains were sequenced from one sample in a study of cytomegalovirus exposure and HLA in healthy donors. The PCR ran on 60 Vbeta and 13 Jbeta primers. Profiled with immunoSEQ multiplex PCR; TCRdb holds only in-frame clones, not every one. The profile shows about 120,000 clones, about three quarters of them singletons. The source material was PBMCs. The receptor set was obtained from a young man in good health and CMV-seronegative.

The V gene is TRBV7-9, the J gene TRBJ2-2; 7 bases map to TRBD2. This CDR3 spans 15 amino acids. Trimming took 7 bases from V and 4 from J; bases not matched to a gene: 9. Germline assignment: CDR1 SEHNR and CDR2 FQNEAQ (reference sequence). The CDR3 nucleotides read TGTGCCAGCACCCTCCGCGGGGGTGCCACCGGGGAGCTGTTTTTT. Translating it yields CASTLRGGATGELFF.

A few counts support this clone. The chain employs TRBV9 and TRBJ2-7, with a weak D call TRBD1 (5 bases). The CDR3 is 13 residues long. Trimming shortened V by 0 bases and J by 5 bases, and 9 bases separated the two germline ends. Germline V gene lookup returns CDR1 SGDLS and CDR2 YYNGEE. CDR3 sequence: CASSVGQGHEQYF. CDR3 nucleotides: TGTGCCAGCAGCGTAGGGCAGGGCCACGAGCAGTACTTC.

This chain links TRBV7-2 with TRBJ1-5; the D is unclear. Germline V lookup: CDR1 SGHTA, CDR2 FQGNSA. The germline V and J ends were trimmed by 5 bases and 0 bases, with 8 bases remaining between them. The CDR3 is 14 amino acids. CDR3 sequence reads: CASSITVSNQPQHF. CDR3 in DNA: TGTGCCAGCAGCATTACAGTTAGCAATCAGCCCCAGCATTTT. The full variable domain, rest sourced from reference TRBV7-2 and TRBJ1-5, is GAGVSQSPSNKVTEKGKDVELRCDPISGHTALYWYRQSLGQGLEFLIYFQGNSAPDKSGLPSDRFSAERTGGSVSTLTIQRTQQEDSAVYLCASSITVSNQPQHFGDGTRLSIL.

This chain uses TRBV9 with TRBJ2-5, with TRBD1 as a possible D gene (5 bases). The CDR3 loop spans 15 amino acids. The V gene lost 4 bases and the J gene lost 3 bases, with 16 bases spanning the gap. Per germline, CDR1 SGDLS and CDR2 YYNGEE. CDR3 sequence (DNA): TGTGCCAGCAGCATCAGGGCCCTCAGGGAAGAGACCCAGTACTTC. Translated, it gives CASSIRALREETQYF.

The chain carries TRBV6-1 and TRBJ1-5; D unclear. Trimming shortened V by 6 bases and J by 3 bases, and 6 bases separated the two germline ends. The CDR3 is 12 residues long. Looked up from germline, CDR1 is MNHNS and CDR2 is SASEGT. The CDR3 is CASRGINQPQHF. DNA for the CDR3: TGTGCCAGCAGGGGCATCAATCAGCCCCAGCATTTT.

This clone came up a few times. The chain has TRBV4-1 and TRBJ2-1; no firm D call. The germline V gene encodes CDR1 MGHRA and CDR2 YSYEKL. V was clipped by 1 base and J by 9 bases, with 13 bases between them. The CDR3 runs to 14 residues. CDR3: CASSQGRGEFEQFF. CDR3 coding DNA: TGCGCCAGCAGCCAAGGGCGCGGAGAGTTTGAGCAGTTCTTC.

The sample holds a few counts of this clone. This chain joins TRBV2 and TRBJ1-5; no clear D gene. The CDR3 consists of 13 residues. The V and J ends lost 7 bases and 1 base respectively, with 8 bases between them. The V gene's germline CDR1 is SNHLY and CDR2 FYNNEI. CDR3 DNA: TGTGCCAGCATGGTGGAGAGCAATCAGCCCCAGCATTTT. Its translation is CASMVESNQPQHF.

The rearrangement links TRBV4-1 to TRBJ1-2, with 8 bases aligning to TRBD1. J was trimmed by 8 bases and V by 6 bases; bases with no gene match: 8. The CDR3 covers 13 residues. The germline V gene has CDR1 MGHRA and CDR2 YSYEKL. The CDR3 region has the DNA TGCGCCAGCAGTCTCGGACAGGGTGGCGGCTACACCTTC. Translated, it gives CASSLGQGGGYTF.

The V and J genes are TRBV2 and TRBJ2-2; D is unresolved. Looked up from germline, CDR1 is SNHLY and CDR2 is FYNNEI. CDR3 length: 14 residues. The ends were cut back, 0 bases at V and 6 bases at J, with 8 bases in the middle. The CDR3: CASSEALRAGELFF. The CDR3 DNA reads TGTGCCAGCAGTGAAGCGCTTCGAGCCGGGGAGCTGTTTTTT.

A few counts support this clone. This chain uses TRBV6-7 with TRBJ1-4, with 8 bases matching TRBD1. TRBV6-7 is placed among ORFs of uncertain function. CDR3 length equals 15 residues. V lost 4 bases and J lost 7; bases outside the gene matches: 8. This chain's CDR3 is CASSSLDRGREKLFF. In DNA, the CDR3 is TGTGCCAGCAGTTCCCTCGACAGGGGTCGTGAAAAACTGTTTTTT.

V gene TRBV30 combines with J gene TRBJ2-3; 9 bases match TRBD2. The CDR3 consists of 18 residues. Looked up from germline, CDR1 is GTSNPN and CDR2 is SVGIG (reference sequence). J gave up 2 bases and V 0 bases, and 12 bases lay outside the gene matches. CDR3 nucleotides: TGTGCCTGGAGTGTAAAGTCTAGTCTAGCGGGGTTCACAGATACGCAGTATTTT. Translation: CAWSVKSSLAGFTDTQYF. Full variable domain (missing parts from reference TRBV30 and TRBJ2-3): SQTIHQWPATLVQPVGSPLSLECTVEGTSNPNLYWYRQAAGRGLQLLFYSVGIGQISSEVPQNLSASRPQDRQFILSSKKLLLSDSGFYLCAWSVKSSLAGFTDTQYFGPGTRLTVL.

CDR3 protein: CASSLSWGRGTNTGELFF. CDR3 DNA sequence: TGCGCCAGCAGCCTTTCCTGGGGAAGGGGAACGAACACCGGGGAGCTGTTTTTT. The rearrangement joins TRBV4-3 to TRBJ2-2; possible D gene TRBD1, 5 bases. The CDR3 runs to 18 residues. The germline gives CDR1 LGHNA, CDR2 YSLEER. The germline V and J ends were trimmed by 4 bases and 0 bases, with 18 bases remaining between them.

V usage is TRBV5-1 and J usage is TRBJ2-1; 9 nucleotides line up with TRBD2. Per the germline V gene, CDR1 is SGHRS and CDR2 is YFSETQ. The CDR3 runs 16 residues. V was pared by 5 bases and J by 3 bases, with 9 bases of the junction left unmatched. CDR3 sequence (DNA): TGCGCCAGCAGAAGAGCGGGGGGATCCCTCTACAATGAGCAGTTCTTC. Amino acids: CASRRAGGSLYNEQFF.

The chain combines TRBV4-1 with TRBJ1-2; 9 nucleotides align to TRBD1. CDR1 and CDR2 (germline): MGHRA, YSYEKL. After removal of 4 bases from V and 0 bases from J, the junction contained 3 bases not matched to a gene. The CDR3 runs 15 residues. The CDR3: CASSPGQGTNYGYTF. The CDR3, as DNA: TGCGCCAGCAGCCCGGGACAGGGAACTAACTATGGCTACACCTTC.

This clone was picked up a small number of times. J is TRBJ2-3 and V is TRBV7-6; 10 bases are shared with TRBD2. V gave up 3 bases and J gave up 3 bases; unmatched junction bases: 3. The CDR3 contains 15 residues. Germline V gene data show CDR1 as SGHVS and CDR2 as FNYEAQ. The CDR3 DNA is TGTGCCAGCAGCTTTAGCGGGGGGATAACAGATACGCAGTATTTT. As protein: CASSFSGGITDTQYF.

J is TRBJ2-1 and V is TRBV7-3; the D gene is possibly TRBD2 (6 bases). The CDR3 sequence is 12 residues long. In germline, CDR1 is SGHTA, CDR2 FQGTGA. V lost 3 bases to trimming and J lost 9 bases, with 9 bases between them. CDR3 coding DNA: TGTGCCAGCAGCTTCCCGCGGGGTGAGCAGTTCTTC. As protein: CASSFPRGEQFF.

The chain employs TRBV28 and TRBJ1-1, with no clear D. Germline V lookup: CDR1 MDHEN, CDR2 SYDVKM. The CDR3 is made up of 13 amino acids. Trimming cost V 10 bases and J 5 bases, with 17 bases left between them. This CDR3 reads CATMTGVRTEAFF. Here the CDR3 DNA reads TGTGCCACCATGACGGGAGTTCGGACTGAAGCTTTCTTT.

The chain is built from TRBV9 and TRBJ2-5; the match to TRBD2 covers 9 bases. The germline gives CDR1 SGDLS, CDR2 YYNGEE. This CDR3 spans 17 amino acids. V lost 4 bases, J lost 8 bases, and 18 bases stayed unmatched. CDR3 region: CASSFGLAGALGDTQYF. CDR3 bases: TGTGCCAGCAGCTTCGGATTAGCGGGAGCCCTGGGTGATACCCAGTACTTC.